This T cell receptor (beta chain) came from a study of OX40 agonist ivuxolimab in advanced cancers. Patients with autoimmune history or systemic immunosuppression were excluded. For this clone: Its antigen is not identified.

Germline CDR1 reads SGHRS; CDR2 reads YFSETQ. The V gene end was trimmed by 5 bases and the J gene end by 4 bases; junction bases not matched to a gene: 12. This CDR3 contains 17 residues. The method was immunoSEQ multiplex PCR; TCRdb's version includes in-frame clones alone and lacks a portion of them. Among about 79,000 clones listed, around 80% were seen once. Study outcomes and limitations: With doses of 0.1-3.0 mg/kg, partial responders showed among the lowest clonal expansion. Expanded clones tended on average to be more numerous among CD8+ T cells than CD4+.

Sequenced here: CD4+ or CD8+ T cells sorted from blood, sampled in a trial of the OX40 agonist ivuxolimab. This rearrangement joins TRBV5-1 to TRBJ2-6, with 7 bases matching TRBD2. The source of this sequence is an adult with an advanced solid tumor such as melanoma, head and neck, liver or kidney cancer. The CDR3 nucleotides read TGCGCCAGCAGTAACGGGGGGACCGCATCCGGGGCCAACGTCCTGACTTTC. Protein: CASSNGGTASGANVLTF.